Listed here are 22 T cell receptor beta chains from one sample, sequenced in a study of Graves' ophthalmopathy and Graves' hyperthyroidism. RNA transcripts yielded amplified TCR beta CDR3 regions. HTBI primers were used in a first-round RT-PCR, which preceded a second-round multiplex PCR. TCRdb redid the calling of the multiplex PCR reads with MiXCR, one entry per CDR3 protein. The table includes over a million distinct CDR3 sequences, about 38% detected once. What was sequenced was peripheral blood or thyroid tissue (not recorded which). These TCRs come from an adult man with Graves' hyperthyroidism.

On this clonotype: A much larger clone differs from this one at a single base, so this may be a read error. Likely a read error: the CDR3 ends without its conserved phenylalanine or tryptophan. V is TRBV19 and J is TRBJ1-5; D gene ambiguous. This CDR3 region has 14 residues. Germline CDR1 is LNHDA and CDR2 is SQIVND (reference sequence). V lost 8 bases, J lost 0 bases, and 11 bases lay in between. The CDR3 spells CASGDQYSNQPQHV. As DNA, the CDR3 is TGTGCCAGTGGGGATCAGTATAGCAATCAGCCCCAGCATGTT.

In its sample, this clonotype was seen once. A far larger clone is only one base removed, so a read error is likely. The rearrangement joins TRBV5-8 to TRBJ1-2; 7 positions agree with TRBD1. The CDR3 contains 14 residues. Germline CDR1 and CDR2: SGHTS and YDEGEE. The DNA for the CDR3 is TGTGCCAGCAGCCCCGGGACAGCTAACCATGGCTACACCTTC. It translates to CASSPGTANHGYTF.

As regards this clonotype: A much larger clonotype is one base distant, so this may be a read error. The chain recombines TRBV20-1 with TRBJ2-7; 7 nucleotides agree with TRBD1. The trim removed 4 bases at V and 4 bases at J, leaving 10 bases unmatched. The CDR3 has 14 amino acids. The germline V gene has CDR1 DFQATT and CDR2 SNEGSKA (reference sequence). CDR3 DNA: TGCAGTGCTAAAGATCGAGCAGGGGGATACGAGCAGTACTTC. It is translated as CSAKDRAGGYEQYF.

This clonotype occurred many times. This chain connects TRBV7-3 to TRBJ2-6; D gene ambiguous. The germline V gene has CDR1 SGHTA and CDR2 FQGTGA. The V end lost 8 bases, the J end lost 2 bases, and 13 bases lay between the germline ends. The CDR3 is made up of 15 amino acids. CDR3 amino acids: CASCLSPAGANVLTF. Written as DNA, the CDR3 is TGTGCCAGCTGTCTTTCCCCCGCTGGGGCCAACGTCCTGACTTTC.

This clonotype has at least ten counts. The chain is built from TRBV7-2 and TRBJ1-4; D is uncertain. V shed 0 bases and J shed 11 bases, with 7 bases lying between them. CDR3 size: 12 residues. Germline V CDR1 and CDR2: SGHTA, FQGNSA. The CDR3 DNA is TGTGCCAGCAGCTTAGCGACCGGGAAACTGTTTTTT. Translation gives CASSLATGKLFF.

This clonotype was seen ten or more times. The gene calls are TRBV20-1 and TRBJ1-5; no clear D. The V end lost 3 bases, the J end lost 10 bases, and 16 bases lay between the germline ends. Germline-derived CDR1 and CDR2 are DFQATT and SNEGSKA (reference sequence). This CDR3 has 13 residues. The CDR3 is CSASSDENRPQHF. The CDR3 DNA follows: TGCAGTGCTAGCTCGGACGAGAATCGACCCCAGCATTTT.

The chain has TRBV2 and TRBJ2-2; unclear D gene. Germline CDR1 is SNHLY and CDR2 is FYNNEI. Trimming left V 8 bases short and J 0 bases short, with 13 bases between. The CDR3 has 15 residues. The CDR3 sequence is CASCLLYSNTGELFF. The CDR3 coding sequence is TGTGCCAGCTGCCTACTTTACTCGAACACCGGGGAGCTGTTTTTT.

In this sample, this clonotype turned up a few times. This chain connects TRBV14 to TRBJ2-7; D gene ambiguous. V was cut by 0 bases and J by 11 bases, with 14 bases left in between. This CDR3 is 13 amino acids long. Germline V lookup: CDR1 SGHDN, CDR2 FVKESK. In DNA, the CDR3 is TGTGCCAGCAGCCAAGAACGAGTTACACAGAAGTACTTC. Its protein is CASSQERVTQKYF.

This chain joins TRBV20-1 and TRBJ2-7; D gene ambiguous. CDR1 is DFQATT, CDR2 SNEGSKA, per germline (reference sequence). V was trimmed by 0 bases and J by 6 bases, leaving 12 bases between them. The CDR3 is made up of 13 amino acids. The CDR3 spells CSARDRLDCEQYF. CDR3 nucleotides: TGCAGTGCTAGAGATAGGCTAGACTGCGAGCAGTACTTC.

This clonotype showed up many times. V and J are TRBV7-9 and TRBJ1-6, with TRBD1 identical over 9 bases. The junction had 6 bases not matched to a gene; V was cut back by 5 bases and J by 7 bases. Germline V gene data show CDR1 as SEHNR and CDR2 as FQNEAQ (reference sequence). The CDR3 extends over 15 amino acids. The chain's CDR3 is CASSPPGTGNSPLHF. The CDR3 nucleotides read TGTGCCAGCAGCCCCCCCGGGACAGGGAATTCACCCCTCCACTTT.

The rearrangement links TRBV5-6 to TRBJ1-1; 8 bases align to TRBD1. V shed 4 bases and J 5 bases; nucleotides not matched to a gene: 13. The CDR3 sequence is 16 residues long. Per germline, CDR1 SGHDT and CDR2 YYEEEE. This CDR3 is CASSLKTTGAGTEAFF. As DNA, the CDR3 is TGTGCCAGCAGCCTCAAAACGACAGGGGCAGGGACTGAAGCTTTCTTT. The variable domain in full, completed from reference TRBV5-6 and TRBJ1-1, reads DAGVTQSPTHLIKTRGQQVTLRCSPKSGHDTVSWYQQALGQGPQFIFQYYEEEERQRGNFPDRFSGHQFPNYSSELNVNALLLGDSALYLCASSLKTTGAGTEAFFGQGTRLTVV.

This clonotype showed up many times. The chain recombines TRBV2 with TRBJ2-7; 9 positions match TRBD1. The germline V gene encodes CDR1 SNHLY and CDR2 FYNNEI. The J segment lost 5 bases and the V segment lost 4 bases, leaving 6 bases of the junction unmatched. This CDR3 comprises 14 residues. The CDR3 nucleotides are TGTGCCAGCAGTGGGGACAGGGTTCGGCACGAGCAGTACTTC. This codes for CASSGDRVRHEQYF.

This clonotype was seen many times. The rearrangement links TRBV19 to TRBJ1-1, with a possible D match to TRBD1 (6 bases). V lost 7 bases and J 1 base, leaving 19 bases between the germline ends. The CDR3 has 16 amino acids. The germline V gene has CDR1 LNHDA and CDR2 SQIVND (reference sequence). As DNA, the CDR3 is TGTGCCAGTAATCTTGGGGACAATGCACGGAACACTGAAGCTTTCTTT. Translation gives CASNLGDNARNTEAFF.

This clonotype was counted at least ten times. The chain uses TRBV6-4 and TRBJ1-6; D possibly corresponds to TRBD1 (5 bases). The V end was cut by 9 bases, the J end by 7 bases, with 16 bases between. The CDR3 has 14 residues. Germline V gives CDR1 MRHNA, CDR2 SNTAGT. CDR3 sequence (DNA): TGTGCCAGTGCCCCGACAGCGCGAAATTCACCCCTCCACTTT. It codes for CASAPTARNSPLHF.

The rearrangement uses TRBV10-3 and TRBJ2-7; the D is unclear. The CDR3 is 15 residues long. Per germline, CDR1 ENHRY and CDR2 SYGVKD. V gave up 3 bases and J gave up 4 bases, with 16 bases separating them. The CDR3 bases are TGTGCCATCAGTGATGAAGATACTCCTGGGTACGAGCAGTACTTC. Its protein is CAISDEDTPGYEQYF.

Only a few counts were recorded for this clonotype. The chain couples TRBV29-1 to TRBJ2-3, with 12 positions matching TRBD2. In germline, CDR1 is SQVTM, CDR2 ANQGSEA. CDR3 length equals 14 residues. V shed 7 bases and J 0 bases; nucleotides not matched to a gene: 2. The CDR3 here is CSGGLAGSTDTQYF. DNA of the CDR3: TGCAGCGGGGGACTAGCGGGTAGCACAGATACGCAGTATTTT.

Concerning this clonotype: This may be a read error, as it is one base from a much larger clone. DNA of the CDR3: TGCGCCAGCAGCCAAGAGACAGCTCAAGAGGCCCAGTACTTC. Translated: CASSQETAQEAQYF. The chain employs TRBV2 and TRBJ2-5; weak D call: TRBD1 (5 bases). CDR3 length equals 14 residues. Germline loops: CDR1 SNHLY, CDR2 FYNNEI.

The rearrangement uses TRBV10-3 and TRBJ2-2, with 8 bases that match TRBD2. The germline V gene encodes CDR1 ENHRY and CDR2 SYGVKD. The CDR3 is made up of 18 amino acids. V lost 3 bases, J lost 6 bases, and 15 bases stayed unmatched. CDR3 coding DNA: TGTGCCATCAGTGAATCCACCACTACTAGCGGTGGGGCCGGGGAGCTGTTTTTT. Translated: CAISESTTTSGGAGELFF.

This sequence joins TRBV20-1 and TRBJ1-2; maybe TRBD1 (5 bases). Deletions cut 5 bases from V and 6 bases from J, with 22 bases between. In germline, CDR1 is DFQATT, CDR2 SNEGSKA (reference sequence). CDR3 length: 15 amino acids. For the CDR3, the DNA is TGCAGTGCTGACGGGCCTTCAGGGTCTCGTAATGGCTACACCTTC. This gives the protein CSADGPSGSRNGYTF.

This clonotype was seen ten or more times. This chain connects TRBV10-2 to TRBJ1-6; D ambiguous. Germline CDR1 WSHSY, CDR2 SAAADI. CDR3 length: 15 residues. The germline V and J ends were trimmed by 11 bases and 0 bases, with 14 bases remaining between them. The CDR3 is CAARASASYNSPLHF. The CDR3 DNA sequence: TGCGCCGCGCGGGCCAGCGCCTCCTATAATTCACCCCTCCACTTT.

This clonotype was seen repeatedly, ten times or more. The gene calls are TRBV20-1 and TRBJ1-5; D is unresolved. V lost 3 bases to trimming and J lost 1 base, with 10 bases between them. CDR1 is DFQATT and CDR2 is SNEGSKA in the germline V gene (reference sequence). This CDR3 contains 14 residues. The CDR3, as DNA: TGCAGTGCTAGGTTCGGACCGAGCAATCAGCCCCAGCATTTT. It yields the protein CSARFGPSNQPQHF.

This clonotype was seen a few times. This chain links TRBV9 with TRBJ2-7; 8 positions agree with TRBD2. The junction had 14 bases not matched to a gene; V was cut back by 0 bases and J by 9 bases. CDR1 is SGDLS and CDR2 is YYNGEE in the germline V gene. The CDR3 sequence is 16 residues long. The CDR3 region has the DNA TGTGCCAGCAGCGTAGTCAGCCCAGCGGGAGTACACGGGCAGTACTTC. As protein: CASSVVSPAGVHGQYF.